Following are 22 T cell receptor beta chains from one sample sequenced in a study of early T cells in non-severe SARS-CoV-2 infection. In TCRdb, the 5' RACE reads were re-called with MiXCR into one record per CDR3 protein. Among tens of thousands of distinct CDR3 sequences listed, 4.5% to 7.5% were seen once. This specimen consisted of whole blood, obtained at baseline. The receptors originated from an adult who was a healthcare worker with PCR-confirmed SARS-CoV-2 infection or an uninfected control (not recorded which).

This clonotype occurred many times. The J gene is TRBJ1-4, the V gene TRBV18; D remains ambiguous. The CDR3 covers 17 residues. CDR1 KGHSH and CDR2 LQKENI come from the germline V gene. Trimming took 3 bases from V and 6 from J, leaving 20 bases between them. The CDR3 spells CASSPGFRNGGDEKLFF. Here the CDR3 DNA reads TGTGCCAGCTCACCCGGATTCCGGAATGGTGGGGATGAAAAACTGTTTTTT.

As concerns this clonotype: A read error may explain this, as a much larger clone is one base away. The chain has TRBV6-6 and TRBJ2-1, with D possibly being TRBD2 (6 bases). Germline CDR1 reads MNHNY; CDR2 reads SVGAGI (reference sequence). The ends were cut back, 5 bases at V and 13 bases at J, with 15 bases in the middle. This CDR3 is 12 amino acids long. The CDR3 DNA reads TGTGCCAGCAGTCTCGCTGGAGGGCCACAGTTCTTC. Translating gives CASSLAGGPQFF.

This clonotype was picked up many times. The CDR3 DNA follows: TGCAGTGCTACTAGACCGGGACAGGGAGCTTTCTTT. Encoded protein: CSATRPGQGAFF. The chain is built from TRBV20-1 and TRBJ1-1, with 9 bases lining up with TRBD1. The CDR3 is 12 amino acids. V shed 4 bases, J shed 10 bases, and the junction held 7 bases outside the gene matches. Germline CDR1 reads DFQATT; CDR2 reads SNEGSKA (reference sequence).

The table lists this clonotype with many counts. This chain uses TRBV29-1 with TRBJ2-1, with 12 bases matching TRBD1. CDR1 SQVTM and CDR2 ANQGSEA come from the germline V gene. V lost 5 bases to trimming and J lost 3 bases; unmatched junction nucleotides: 8. The CDR3 spans 16 residues. The CDR3 region is CSVTGTGGKRYNEQFF. CDR3 nucleotide sequence: TGCAGCGTTACCGGGACAGGGGGCAAACGCTACAATGAGCAGTTCTTC.

This clonotype was seen many times. The rearrangement uses TRBV7-6 and TRBJ2-1, with D unclear. The CDR3 length is 11 residues. The V and J ends lost 4 bases and 9 bases respectively, with 7 bases between them. Germline assignment: CDR1 SGHVS and CDR2 FNYEAQ. The CDR3 DNA follows: TGTGCCAGCAGCTCGCGCGGTGAGCAGTTCTTC. As protein: CASSSRGEQFF.

In its sample, this clonotype was seen many times. The V and J genes are TRBV27 and TRBJ1-6; D ambiguous. The CDR3 has 15 amino acids. Germline CDR1 and CDR2: MNHEY and SMNVEV (reference sequence). V gave up 2 bases and J gave up 7 bases, with 12 bases separating them. CDR3 coding DNA: TGTGCCAGCAGTTTAGCGACATACAAGAATTCACCCCTCCACTTT. Encoded protein: CASSLATYKNSPLHF.

In this sample, this clonotype turned up many times. V usage is TRBV11-3 and J usage is TRBJ2-2; D unresolved. Trimming pared 0 bases from V and 2 bases from J, leaving 13 bases between. The CDR3 is 17 residues long. CDR1 is SGHNT and CDR2 is YENEEA in the germline V gene. CDR3 in DNA: TGTGCCAGCAGCTTAGAGGGTGAACTACCTAACACCGGGGAGCTGTTTTTT. This gives the protein CASSLEGELPNTGELFF.

This clonotype has more than one count but fewer than ten. This chain connects TRBV19 to TRBJ1-2; D may be TRBD1 (6 bases). The CDR3 contains 15 residues. Trimming stripped 3 bases from V and 0 bases from J, with 11 bases between. Germline values: CDR1 LNHDA, CDR2 SQIVND (reference sequence). In DNA, the CDR3 is TGTGCCAGTAGTATGGAGACAGGATCTAACTATGGCTACACCTTC. This gives the protein CASSMETGSNYGYTF.

This clonotype was picked up many times. The genes are TRBV10-3 and TRBJ2-2; TRBD2 matches at 7 bases. The CDR3 is made up of 16 amino acids. Germline CDR1 reads ENHRY; CDR2 reads SYGVKD. V was clipped by 0 bases and J by 3 bases; unmatched bases: 4. The CDR3 sequence is CAISESGAGDTGELFF. In nucleotides, the CDR3 is TGTGCCATCAGTGAGTCTGGCGCGGGAGACACCGGGGAGCTGTTTTTT.

Many counts were recorded for this clonotype. The chain joins TRBV28 to TRBJ2-7; 7 positions agree with TRBD2. Germline V gene lookup returns CDR1 MDHEN and CDR2 SYDVKM. This CDR3 spans 15 amino acids. V trimming: 2 bases; J trimming: 3 bases; junction bases outside the gene matches: 7. The chain's CDR3 is CASSLEGGSVYEQYF. In nucleotides, the CDR3 is TGTGCCAGCAGTTTAGAGGGCGGGAGCGTCTACGAGCAGTACTTC. Variable domain in full (rest from reference TRBV28 and TRBJ2-7): DVKVTQSSRYLVKRTGEKVFLECVQDMDHENMFWYRQDPGLGLRLIYFSYDVKMKEKGDIPEGYSVSREKKERFSLILESASTNQTSMYLCASSLEGGSVYEQYFGPGTRLTVT.

This rearrangement joins TRBV27 to TRBJ1-2, with a tentative D call TRBD1 (5 bases). V was clipped by 0 bases and J by 8 bases, with 13 bases between them. Germline V lookup: CDR1 MNHEY, CDR2 SMNVEV (reference sequence). The CDR3 runs to 14 residues. CDR3: CASSLSWQGPGYTF. The CDR3 bases are TGTGCCAGCAGTTTATCATGGCAGGGTCCGGGCTACACCTTC.

This clonotype was picked up a small number of times. This sequence joins TRBV20-1 and TRBJ1-3; 8 bases agree with TRBD1. V was clipped by 4 bases and J by 2 bases; unmatched bases: 10. Looked up from germline, CDR1 is DFQATT and CDR2 is SNEGSKA (reference sequence). The CDR3 extends over 16 amino acids. As DNA, the CDR3 is TGCAGTGCTAAAGGGACAGGATGGTTTGCTGGAAACACCATATATTTT. It specifies CSAKGTGWFAGNTIYF.

This clonotype came up many times. The rearrangement uses TRBV11-3 and TRBJ1-1; no clear D. Per the germline V gene, CDR1 is SGHNT and CDR2 is YENEEA. Trimming took off 5 bases at V and 3 bases at J, with 13 bases between the two ends. The CDR3 is made up of 14 amino acids. The CDR3 reads CASSPGGSDTEAFF. DNA for the CDR3: TGTGCCAGCAGCCCCGGAGGTTCGGACACTGAAGCTTTCTTT. Drawing the rest from reference TRBV11-3 and TRBJ1-1, the complete variable domain is EAGVVQSPRYKIIEKKQPVAFWCNPISGHNTLYWYLQNLGQGPELLIRYENEEAVDDSQLPKDRFSAERLKGVDSTLKIQPAELGDSAVYLCASSPGGSDTEAFFGQGTRLTVV.

The chain uses TRBV28 and TRBJ1-1; D gene uncertain. The germline V gene encodes CDR1 MDHEN and CDR2 SYDVKM. This CDR3 region has 14 residues. V was clipped by 3 bases and J by 6 bases, with 14 bases between them. The CDR3 reads CASSFPDPIPEAFF. The CDR3 DNA follows: TGTGCCAGCAGTTTCCCAGATCCTATACCTGAAGCTTTCTTT. The full variable domain, rest sourced from reference TRBV28 and TRBJ1-1, is DVKVTQSSRYLVKRTGEKVFLECVQDMDHENMFWYRQDPGLGLRLIYFSYDVKMKEKGDIPEGYSVSREKKERFSLILESASTNQTSMYLCASSFPDPIPEAFFGQGTRLTVV.

This clonotype was found a few times. This CDR3 reads CASSMRDRVGNQPQHF. DNA for the CDR3: TGTGCCAGTAGTATGAGGGACAGGGTCGGCAATCAGCCCCAGCATTTT. This chain links TRBV19 with TRBJ1-5; 9 bases are a match to TRBD1. After removal of 3 bases from V and 2 bases from J, the junction contained 5 bases not matched to a gene. The CDR3 contains 16 residues. Germline-derived CDR1 and CDR2 are LNHDA and SQIVND (reference sequence).

This clonotype was seen many times. The chain recombines TRBV19 with TRBJ2-4, with D possibly TRBD1 on 6 matching bases. The germline V gene has CDR1 LNHDA and CDR2 SQIVND (reference sequence). V lost 6 bases and J lost 8, with 14 bases in between. The CDR3 extends over 13 amino acids. CDR3 DNA: TGTGCCAGTAGCAGAGACAGGCACGACATTCAGTACTTC. Translated: CASSRDRHDIQYF.

This clonotype has ten or more counts. The chain combines TRBV29-1 with TRBJ1-2; possible D gene TRBD1, 5 bases. In germline, CDR1 is SQVTM, CDR2 ANQGSEA. The CDR3 length is 13 residues. Deletions cut 0 bases from V and 8 bases from J, with 13 bases between. The CDR3 coding sequence is TGCAGCGTTGAAGAGGGCGGGAGGGGAGGCTACACCTTC. Its protein product is CSVEEGGRGGYTF.

Ten or more counts support this clonotype. The V and J genes are TRBV25-1 and TRBJ2-1; D not certain. Germline V gives CDR1 MGHDK, CDR2 SYGVNS. Trimming shortened V by 0 bases and J by 4 bases, and 13 bases separated the two germline ends. The CDR3 totals 16 residues. CDR3 in DNA: TGTGCCAGCAGTGAATATGGTAGAAATGGGTACAATGAGCAGTTCTTC. This gives the protein CASSEYGRNGYNEQFF.

The genes are TRBV6-2 or TRBV6-3 and TRBJ2-5; 7 positions agree with TRBD2. This CDR3 spans 16 amino acids. Germline loops: CDR1 MNHEY, CDR2 SVGEGT. Losses at the gene ends were 1 base for V and 2 bases for J; bases not matched to a gene: 7. The CDR3 region has the DNA TGTGCCAGCAGTTACTGGCGGGGGAGTCAGCAAGAGACCCAGTACTTC. The encoded protein is CASSYWRGSQQETQYF.

This clonotype has only a few counts. This chain uses TRBV27 with TRBJ2-7, with a possible D match to TRBD1 (5 bases). Trimming removed 7 bases from V and 3 bases from J, with 13 bases in between. Germline values: CDR1 MNHEY, CDR2 SMNVEV (reference sequence). The length of the CDR3 is 13 residues. CDR3: CASKRGASYEQYF. As DNA, the CDR3 is TGTGCCAGCAAGCGTGGGGCAAGCTACGAGCAGTACTTC.

This clonotype was seen repeatedly, ten times or more. J is TRBJ2-5 and V is TRBV24-1; TRBD2 might be the D (7 bases). This CDR3 is 16 amino acids long. Germline CDR1 KGHDR, CDR2 SFDVKD. Trimming shortened V by 9 bases and J by 4 bases, and 23 bases separated the two germline ends. The CDR3, as DNA: TGTGCCACCCGAGCAGGTGGGGCAGGGGAGGGAGAGACCCAGTACTTC. Its protein product is CATRAGGAGEGETQYF.

The chain uses TRBV20-1 and TRBJ2-7; 9 nucleotides match TRBD2. This CDR3 comprises 16 residues. Germline CDR1 and CDR2: DFQATT and SNEGSKA (reference sequence). The J segment lost 12 bases and the V segment lost 0 bases, leaving 18 bases of the junction unmatched. The CDR3 is CSARDQLGLAPLRLYF. The CDR3 DNA follows: TGCAGTGCTAGAGATCAGTTGGGACTAGCACCCCTACGACTGTACTTC.